The clone carrying this T cell receptor (beta chain) was counted many times. Regions amplified from RNA transcripts were the TCR beta CDR3 regions. A set of HTBI primers served as the primers for a first-round RT-PCR of the TCR CDR3. TCRdb re-called the multiplex PCR reads with MiXCR, one entry per CDR3 protein. The table has a few hundred thousand distinct CDR3 sequences, around 21% seen once. This CDR3 has 13 residues. V shed 10 bases, J shed 0 bases, and the junction held 5 bases outside the gene matches. Germline CDR1 reads SNHLY; CDR2 reads FYNNEI. This sample is drawn from a study of T cells in Graves' hyperthyroidism and ophthalmopathy. Newly diagnosed patients aged 18 to 65 had hyperthyroidism of under 2 months' duration.

Sequencing was carried out using blood. This sequence joins TRBV2 and TRBJ2-5, with 7 bases lining up with TRBD2. This TCR derives from a man aged 18 to 30 with Graves' hyperthyroidism. CDR3 in DNA: TGTGCCACTCGGGAGGCTTACCAAGAGACCCAGTACTTC. This codes for CATREAYQETQYF.